The clone carrying this T cell receptor (beta chain) was seen only once. The antigen is unknown. This entry is derived from a study of blood T cells in healthy people across ages. Using a J-beta primer mix together with a sample-barcoded 5' primer, a second PCR was run for roughly 6 to 11 cycles. MiXCR, applied by TCRdb to the 5' RACE reads, yields one record per CDR3 protein. The data contain around 800,000 distinct CDR3 sequences, 46% of them singletons. General study points: Nothing was known about donor CMV status, and this possibly confounded expanded clonotype changes. As age increased, TCR beta diversity per million T cells fell in a roughly linear fashion.

The V gene lost 1 base and the J gene lost 7 bases, with 13 bases spanning the gap. This CDR3 comprises 14 residues. Sequenced input: blood. The chain recombines TRBV12-3 or TRBV12-4 with TRBJ1-1; possibly TRBD1 for D (6 bases). The receptor's source is a man older than 75 in good health. Here the CDR3 reads CASSLGLDSFEAFF. The CDR3 DNA reads as TGTGCCAGCAGTTTAGGACTGGACAGTTTTGAAGCTTTCTTT.